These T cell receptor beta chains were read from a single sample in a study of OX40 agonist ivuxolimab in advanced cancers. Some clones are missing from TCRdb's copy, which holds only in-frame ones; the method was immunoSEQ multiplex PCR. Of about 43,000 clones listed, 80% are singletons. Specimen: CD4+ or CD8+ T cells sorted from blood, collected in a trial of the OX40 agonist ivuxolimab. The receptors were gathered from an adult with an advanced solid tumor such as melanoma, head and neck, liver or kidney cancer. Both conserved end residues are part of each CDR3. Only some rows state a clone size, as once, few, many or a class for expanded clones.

CSTRQGPGRGEQYF | - | TRBV29-1
CASSLLGNTEAFF | - | TRBV5-5
CASSLRTGAGGTEAFF | - | TRBV28
CASTLSQGSTYEQYF | - | TRBV6-5
CASSWGRGRYQETQYF | - | TRBV5-1
CASSLPGSSQPQHF | - | TRBV7-2
CASSLGGQGGYF | - | TRBV7-2
CAISQDGFYGYTF | few | TRBV10-3
CASSPYSGTEGETQYF | - | TRBV7-2
CASSSHRLANTEAFF | - | TRBV5-4
CASSLDPPAGAYNEQFF | - | TRBV5-1
CASSSLPGAYGYTF | - | TRBV7-2
CASSLTWNTEAFF | few | TRBV5-5
CASSFGGGVDEQFF | - | TRBV7-2
CASSDTSNTEAFF | - | TRBV6-1
CASSQKGTSGSSYNEQFF | - | TRBV16
CASRHTGAGVPDTQYF | - | TRBV12-2
CASEGLDTDTQYF | - | TRBV2
CASSPPGTPGQQYF | - | TRBV18
CASSPPNTGELFF | - | TRBV18
CASSLTGGQNYEQYF | - | TRBV7-8
CASKQGTNTEAFF | - | TRBV6-5
CASSLIGKDTEAFF | - | TRBV7-2
CSARGVGTGELFF | - | TRBV29-1
CASSPTGAFYGYTF | few | TRBV18
CASTNKGGQGGADTQYF | - | TRBV5-1
CASSIAAANVDGYTF | once | TRBV19
CASRTERTLNTEAFF | few | TRBV28
CASSDDIHTEAFF | - | TRBV7-9
CASSLAESLPFSPLHF | - | TRBV5-1
CASSYSGEETQYF | - | TRBV6-5